This TCR beta chain was captured in a study of cytomegalovirus exposure and HLA in healthy donors. On the study more broadly: An early data release held some 85 million unique TCRs from HLA-typed donors.

The PCR had 60 Vbeta and 13 Jbeta primers. Here immunoSEQ multiplex PCR was the method, and the copy in TCRdb shows in-frame clones only, minus some. The sample holds about 160,000 clones, around four fifths seen once. V lost 7 bases, J lost 4 bases, and 4 bases stayed unmatched. CDR1 and CDR2 from the germline V gene are GTSNPN and SVGIG (reference sequence). The CDR3 is made up of 13 amino acids. The TCR sequence derives from a man aged 25 to 45 in good health and CMV-seronegative. V gene TRBV30 combines with J gene TRBJ1-6; 7 positions match TRBD1. The sequencing sample was made of PBMCs. The CDR3 here is CAYLGQYNSPLHF. The CDR3 DNA is TGTGCCTACCTGGGACAGTATAATTCACCCCTCCACTTT.